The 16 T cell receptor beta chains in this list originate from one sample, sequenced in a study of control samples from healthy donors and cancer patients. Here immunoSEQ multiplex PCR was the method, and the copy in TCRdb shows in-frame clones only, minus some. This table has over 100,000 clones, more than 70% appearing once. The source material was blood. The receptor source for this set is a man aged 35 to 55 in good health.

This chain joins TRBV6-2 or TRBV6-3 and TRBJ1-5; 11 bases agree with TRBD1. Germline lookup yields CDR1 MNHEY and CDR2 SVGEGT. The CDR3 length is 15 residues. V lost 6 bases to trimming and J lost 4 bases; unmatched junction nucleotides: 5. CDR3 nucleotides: TGTGCCAGCAGCGAGAGGGACAGGGGGAATCAGCCCCAGCATTTT. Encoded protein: CASSERDRGNQPQHF.

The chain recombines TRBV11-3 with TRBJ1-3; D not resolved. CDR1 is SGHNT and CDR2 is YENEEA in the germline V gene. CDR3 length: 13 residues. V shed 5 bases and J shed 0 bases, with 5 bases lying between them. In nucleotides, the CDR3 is TGTGCCAGCAGCCCCGACTCTGGAAACACCATATATTTT. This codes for CASSPDSGNTIYF. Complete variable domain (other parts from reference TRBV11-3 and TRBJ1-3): EAGVVQSPRYKIIEKKQPVAFWCNPISGHNTLYWYLQNLGQGPELLIRYENEEAVDDSQLPKDRFSAERLKGVDSTLKIQPAELGDSAVYLCASSPDSGNTIYFGEGSWLTVV.

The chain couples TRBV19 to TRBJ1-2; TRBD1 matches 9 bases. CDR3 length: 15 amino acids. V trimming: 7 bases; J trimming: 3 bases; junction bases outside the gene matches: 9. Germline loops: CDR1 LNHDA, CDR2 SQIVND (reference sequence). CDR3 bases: TGTGCCAGTACCTCCCTCGACAGGGGGTACTATGGCTACACCTTC. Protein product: CASTSLDRGYYGYTF.

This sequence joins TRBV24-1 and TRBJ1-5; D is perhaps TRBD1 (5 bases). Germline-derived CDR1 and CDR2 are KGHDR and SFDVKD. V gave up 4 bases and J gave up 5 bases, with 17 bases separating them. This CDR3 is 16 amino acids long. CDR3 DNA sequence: TGTGCCACCAGTGAAACGGGACGAGGCTCTTATCAGCCCCAGCATTTT. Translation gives CATSETGRGSYQPQHF.

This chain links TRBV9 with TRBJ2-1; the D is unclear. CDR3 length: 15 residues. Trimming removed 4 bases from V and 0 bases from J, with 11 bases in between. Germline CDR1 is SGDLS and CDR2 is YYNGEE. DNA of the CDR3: TGTGCCAGCAGCCATAGCTCGAGCTCCTACAATGAGCAGTTCTTC. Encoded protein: CASSHSSSSYNEQFF.

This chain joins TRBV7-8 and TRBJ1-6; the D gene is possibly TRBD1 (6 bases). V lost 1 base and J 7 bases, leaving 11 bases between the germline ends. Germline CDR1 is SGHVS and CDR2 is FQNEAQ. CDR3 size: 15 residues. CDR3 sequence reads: CASSLGFGGNSPLHF. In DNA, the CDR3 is TGTGCCAGCAGCTTAGGGTTTGGGGGCAATTCACCCCTCCACTTT.

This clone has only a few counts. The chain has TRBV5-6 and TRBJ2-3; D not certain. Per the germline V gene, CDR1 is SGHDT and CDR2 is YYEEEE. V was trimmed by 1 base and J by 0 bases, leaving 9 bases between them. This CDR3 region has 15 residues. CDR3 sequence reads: CASSLKWLSTDTQYF. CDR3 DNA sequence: TGTGCCAGCAGCTTGAAGTGGCTTAGCACAGATACGCAGTATTTT.

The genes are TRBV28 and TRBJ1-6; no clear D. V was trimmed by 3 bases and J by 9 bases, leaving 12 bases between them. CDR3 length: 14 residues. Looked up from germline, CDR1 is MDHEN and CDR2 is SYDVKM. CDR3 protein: CASSFQTLGSPLHF. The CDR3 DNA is TGTGCCAGCAGTTTCCAGACACTGGGTTCACCCCTCCACTTT.

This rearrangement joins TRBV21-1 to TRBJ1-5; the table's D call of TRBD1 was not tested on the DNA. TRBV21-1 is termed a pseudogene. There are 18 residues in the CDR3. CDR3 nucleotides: TGTGCCAGCAGTCAACCCGCGACAGGGAGAAAGGGGAATCAGCCCCAGCATTTT. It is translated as CASSQPATGRKGNQPQHF.

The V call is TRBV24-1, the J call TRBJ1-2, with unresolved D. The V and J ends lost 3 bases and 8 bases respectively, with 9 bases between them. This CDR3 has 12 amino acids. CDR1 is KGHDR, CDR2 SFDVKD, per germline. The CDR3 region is CATSDEWVGYTF. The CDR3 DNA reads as TGTGCCACCAGTGATGAATGGGTAGGCTACACCTTC.

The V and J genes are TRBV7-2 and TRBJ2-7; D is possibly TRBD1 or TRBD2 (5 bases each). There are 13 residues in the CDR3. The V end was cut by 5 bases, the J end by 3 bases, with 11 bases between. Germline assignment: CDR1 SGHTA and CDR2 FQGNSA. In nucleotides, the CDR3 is TGTGCCAGCAGCGTTGGGACCTACTACGAGCAGTACTTC. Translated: CASSVGTYYEQYF.

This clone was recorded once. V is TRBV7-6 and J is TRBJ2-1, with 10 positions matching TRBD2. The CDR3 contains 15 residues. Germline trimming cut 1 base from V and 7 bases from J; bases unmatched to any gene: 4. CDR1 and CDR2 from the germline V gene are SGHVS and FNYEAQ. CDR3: CASSLVSGGWNEQFF. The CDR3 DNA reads TGTGCCAGCAGCTTAGTTAGCGGGGGGTGGAATGAGCAGTTCTTC. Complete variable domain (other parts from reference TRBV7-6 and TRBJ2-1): GAGVSQSPRYKVTKRGQDVALRCDPISGHVSLYWYRQALGQGPEFLTYFNYEAQQDKSGLPNDRFSAERPEGSISTLTIQRTEQRDSAMYRCASSLVSGGWNEQFFGPGTRLTVL.

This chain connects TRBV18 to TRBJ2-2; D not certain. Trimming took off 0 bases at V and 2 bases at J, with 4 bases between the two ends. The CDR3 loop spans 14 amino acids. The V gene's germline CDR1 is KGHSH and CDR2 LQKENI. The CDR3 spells CASSPPGNTGELFF. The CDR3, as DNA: TGTGCCAGCTCACCACCGGGTAACACCGGGGAGCTGTTTTTT.

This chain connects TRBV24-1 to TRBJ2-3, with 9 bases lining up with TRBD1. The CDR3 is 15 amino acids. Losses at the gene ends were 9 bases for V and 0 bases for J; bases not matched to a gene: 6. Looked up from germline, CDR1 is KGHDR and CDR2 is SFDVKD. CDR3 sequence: CATGSDRGSTDTQYF. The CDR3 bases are TGTGCCACCGGCTCGGACAGGGGTAGCACAGATACGCAGTATTTT.

CDR3 in amino acids: CASSTGQGFSEQYF. CDR3 sequence (DNA): TGTGCCAGCAGCACTGGACAGGGGTTCTCCGAGCAGTACTTC. The chain recombines TRBV5-5 with TRBJ2-7; 9 bases agree with TRBD1. Germline V gene sequence: CDR1 SGHKS, CDR2 YYEKEE (reference sequence). CDR3 length: 14 amino acids. The V gene end was trimmed by 4 bases and the J gene end by 6 bases; junction bases not matched to a gene: 8.

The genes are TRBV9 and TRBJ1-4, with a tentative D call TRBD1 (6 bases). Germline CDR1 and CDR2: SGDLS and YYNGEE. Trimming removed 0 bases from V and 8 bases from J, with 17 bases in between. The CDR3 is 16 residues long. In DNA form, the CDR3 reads TGTGCCAGCAGCGTAGAGCCGGGGGCGGGTGAAGAAAAACTGTTTTTT. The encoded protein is CASSVEPGAGEEKLFF.